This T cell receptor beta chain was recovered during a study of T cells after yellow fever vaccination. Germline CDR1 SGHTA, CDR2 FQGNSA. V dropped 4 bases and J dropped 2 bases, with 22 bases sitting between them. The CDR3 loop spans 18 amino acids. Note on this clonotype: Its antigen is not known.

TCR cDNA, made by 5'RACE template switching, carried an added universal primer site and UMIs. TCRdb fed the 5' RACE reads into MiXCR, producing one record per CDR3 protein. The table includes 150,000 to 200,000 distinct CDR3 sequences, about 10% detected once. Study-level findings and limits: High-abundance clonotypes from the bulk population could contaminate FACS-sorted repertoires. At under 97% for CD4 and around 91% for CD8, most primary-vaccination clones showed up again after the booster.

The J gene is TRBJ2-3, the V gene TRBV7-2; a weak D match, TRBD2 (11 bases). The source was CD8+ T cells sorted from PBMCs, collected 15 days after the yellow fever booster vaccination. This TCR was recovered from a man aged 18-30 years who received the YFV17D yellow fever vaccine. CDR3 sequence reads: CASSSGQGTSGFTDTQYF. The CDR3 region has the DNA TGTGCCAGCAGCTCGGGACAGGGGACTAGCGGTTTCACAGATACGCAGTATTTT.